This T cell receptor (beta chain) was observed in a study of blood T cells in healthy people across ages. Study conclusions and caveats: Whereas aged donors had fewer naive CD4+ cells, long-lived donors had more of them and higher diversity. As naive T cell percentage varied, TCR beta diversity correlated strongly with it.

It was with a sample-barcoded 5' primer and a J-beta primer mix that a second PCR of roughly 7 to 12 cycles was run. At least 2.5 million CDR3-containing paired-end reads were obtained per sample. TCRdb recomputed calls from the 5' RACE reads with MiXCR, one row per CDR3 protein. The table shows hundreds of thousands of distinct CDR3 sequences, with about 24% occurring only once. From germline, CDR1 is SGHAT and CDR2 FQNNGV. The CDR3 contains 16 residues. In this sample, this clonotype turned up a few times. Its antigen is currently unknown. One junction end disagrees with the germline gene, perhaps due to a read error. The amount of total RNA extracted per sample was at least 5.5 micrograms.

Input material: blood. This clonotype was obtained from an older man in good health. The gene calls are TRBV11-2 and TRBJ2-2; either TRBD1 or TRBD2 may fit D (5 bases each). CDR3 sequence (DNA): TGTGCCAGCAACTTAAGACGGGGCACATCAACCGGGGAGCTGTTTTTT. It translates to CASNLRRGTSTGELFF.